The 9 T cell receptor beta chains below come from one sample, sequenced in a study of blood T cell repertoires in COVID-19. Measured with immunoSEQ multiplex PCR; TCRdb has only the in-frame clones, and not every one. The table includes roughly 280,000 clones, approximately 90% detected once. The sequencing sample was made of PBMCs or T cells enriched from blood (not recorded which). These receptors were taken from a middle-aged man who had been exposed to COVID-19.

The chain recombines TRBV5-1 with TRBJ1-1, with TRBD1 matching over 11 bases. Per germline, CDR1 SGHRS and CDR2 YFSETQ. V shed 1 base and J 0 bases; nucleotides not matched to a gene: 5. The CDR3 has 17 residues. The CDR3 region is CASSLYRTGGVNTEAFF. In DNA form, the CDR3 reads TGCGCCAGCAGCTTGTACCGGACAGGGGGCGTGAACACTGAAGCTTTCTTT.

The gene calls are TRBV20-1 and TRBJ2-3; D may be TRBD2 (6 bases). The CDR3 has 11 residues. Between the trimmed V and J ends, which lost 6 bases and 11 bases, there was a span of 15 bases. CDR1 and CDR2 from the germline V gene are DFQATT and SNEGSKA (reference sequence). CDR3 in amino acids: CSATSGAGQYF. In DNA form, the CDR3 reads TGCAGTGCCACCTCGGGAGCAGGGCAGTATTTT.

The chain links TRBV10-2 to TRBJ1-1; D call uncertain. The CDR3 sequence is 14 residues long. Deletions cut 7 bases from V and 4 bases from J, with 16 bases between. Germline V gene lookup returns CDR1 WSHSY and CDR2 SAAADI. In DNA form, the CDR3 reads TGCGCCAGCAACCTTGGCGACATTGGCACTGAAGCTTTCTTT. This translates into CASNLGDIGTEAFF.

The chain joins TRBV25-1 to TRBJ2-5, with 8 bases matching TRBD1. The length of the CDR3 is 14 residues. The germline V gene encodes CDR1 MGHDK and CDR2 SYGVNS. Trimming took 8 bases from V and 5 from J; bases not matched to a gene: 10. CDR3 sequence: CASAYAGGWETQYF. The CDR3 DNA is TGTGCCAGCGCCTACGCAGGGGGCTGGGAGACCCAGTACTTC.

The sample holds one count of this clone. The chain is built from TRBV28 and TRBJ1-5, with a tentative D call TRBD1 (6 bases). Trimming removed 5 bases at V and 5 bases at J, with 16 bases between. Looked up from germline, CDR1 is MDHEN and CDR2 is SYDVKM. This CDR3 contains 15 residues. CDR3 protein: CASSLRGTGYQPQHF. DNA of the CDR3: TGTGCCAGCAGTCTAAGGGGCACAGGGTATCAGCCCCAGCATTTT.

The V and J genes are TRBV5-6 and TRBJ2-1; D is perhaps TRBD2 (5 bases). CDR1 is SGHDT and CDR2 is YYEEEE in the germline V gene. V was trimmed by 1 base and J by 0 bases, leaving 11 bases between them. The CDR3 extends over 16 amino acids. DNA for the CDR3: TGTGCCAGCAGCTTGAGGAGCGGAATCTCCTACAATGAGCAGTTCTTC. Translation gives CASSLRSGISYNEQFF.

This rearrangement joins TRBV6-6 to TRBJ2-5; D call uncertain. Trimming removed 0 bases from V and 0 bases from J, with 11 bases in between. Germline V gene data show CDR1 as MNHNY and CDR2 as SVGAGI (reference sequence). The CDR3 spans 16 residues. CDR3 DNA: TGTGCCAGCAGTTACTCGCGGCGGCCAGACCAAGAGACCCAGTACTTC. This codes for CASSYSRRPDQETQYF.

The chain links TRBV6-1 to TRBJ2-6; no clear D gene. The CDR3 spans 17 residues. Per the germline V gene, CDR1 is MNHNS and CDR2 is SASEGT. Trimming shortened V by 2 bases and J by 0 bases, and 11 bases separated the two germline ends. The DNA of the CDR3 is TGTGCCAGCAGTGAAAGGCCAGGCCGCTCTGGGGCCAACGTCCTGACTTTC. This translates into CASSERPGRSGANVLTF.

J is TRBJ2-2 and V is TRBV27, with 11 positions matching TRBD2. CDR1 is MNHEY and CDR2 is SMNVEV in the germline V gene (reference sequence). V shed 5 bases, J shed 4 bases, and the junction held 3 bases outside the gene matches. The CDR3 is 15 residues long. The CDR3 protein is CASSHLAGGTGELFF. The DNA of the CDR3 is TGTGCCAGCAGTCACCTAGCGGGGGGCACCGGGGAGCTGTTTTTT.